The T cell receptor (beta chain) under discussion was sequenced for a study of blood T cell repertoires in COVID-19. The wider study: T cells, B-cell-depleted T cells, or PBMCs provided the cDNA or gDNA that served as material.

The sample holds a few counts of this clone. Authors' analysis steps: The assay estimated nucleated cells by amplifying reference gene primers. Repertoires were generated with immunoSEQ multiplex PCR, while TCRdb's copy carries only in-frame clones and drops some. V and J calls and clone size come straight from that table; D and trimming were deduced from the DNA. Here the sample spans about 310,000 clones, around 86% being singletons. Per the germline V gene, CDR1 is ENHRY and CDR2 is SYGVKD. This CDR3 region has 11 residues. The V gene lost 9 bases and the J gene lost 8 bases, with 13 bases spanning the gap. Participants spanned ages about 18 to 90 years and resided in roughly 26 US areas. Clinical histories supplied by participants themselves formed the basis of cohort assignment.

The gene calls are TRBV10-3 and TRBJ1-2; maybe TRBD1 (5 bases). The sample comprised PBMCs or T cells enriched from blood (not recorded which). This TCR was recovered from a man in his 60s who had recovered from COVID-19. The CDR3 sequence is CAIRAGLGYTF. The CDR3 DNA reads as TGTGCCATTCGGGCAGGGCTCGGCTACACCTTC.